A selection of T cell receptor beta chains follows, all from one sample in a study of beta chain features in type 1 diabetes. Clones were read by immunoSEQ multiplex PCR, and TCRdb kept only the in-frame ones, dropping some. This table holds hundreds of thousands of clones, 13% found once. Source material: naive CD4+ T cells from blood. These receptors were collected from a man aged 18 to 29 with type 1 diabetes. The CDR3 runs from the conserved cysteine through the conserved F or W. A D gene is named only where the DNA matches it firmly. Clone size, where shown, is once, few, many, or a class for clones that have expanded.

j_call v_call clone_size d_call cdr3_aa cdr3_nt
TRBJ1-1 TRBV18 NA NA CASSPSDIIITEAFF TGTGCCAGCTCTCCTAGCGACATCATAATCACTGAAGCTTTCTTT
TRBJ2-7 TRBV28 few TRBD1 CASGTTGSSYEQYF TGTGCCAGCGGAACGACAGGGAGCTCCTACGAGCAGTACTTC
TRBJ2-1 TRBV2 few TRBD2 CASSDLAGAYNEQFF TGTGCCAGCAGCGACCTAGCGGGGGCATACAATGAGCAGTTCTTC
TRBJ2-7 TRBV5-6 few NA CASSLGRHSYEQYF TGTGCCAGCAGCTTAGGACGTCACTCCTACGAGCAGTACTTC
TRBJ1-1 TRBV28 NA TRBD1 CASRTGTAPGRAFF TGTGCCAGCAGGACCGGGACAGCCCCCGGGCGAGCTTTCTTT
TRBJ1-1 TRBV7-9 few NA CASSPGPFTPEAFF TGTGCCAGCAGCCCAGGACCCTTTACCCCTGAAGCTTTCTTT
TRBJ1-3 TRBV6-5 NA NA CASSMPGAGNTIYF TGTGCCAGCAGTATGCCAGGAGCTGGAAACACCATATATTTT
TRBJ1-5 TRBV12-5 NA TRBD1 CASGLAGTVSGNQPQHF TGTGCTAGTGGTTTGGCCGGGACAGTTTCGGGCAATCAGCCCCAGCATTTT
TRBJ2-7 TRBV5-4 few TRBD1 CASSLQGTYEQYF TGTGCCAGCAGCTTACAGGGGACCTACGAGCAGTACTTC
TRBJ1-4 TRBV10-3 few NA CAISAGEKLFF TGTGCCATCAGTGCCGGTGAAAAACTGTTTTTT
TRBJ1-1 TRBV10-3 NA NA CAISDEATEAFF TGTGCCATCAGTGATGAAGCGACGGAAGCTTTCTTT
TRBJ2-7 TRBV5-1 few NA CASSLAGLNEQYF TGCGCCAGCAGCTTGGCAGGGCTCAACGAGCAGTACTTC
TRBJ2-1 TRBV29-1 NA NA CSVIPRVLNEQFF TGCAGCGTGATTCCACGGGTCCTCAATGAGCAGTTCTTC
TRBJ2-3 TRBV18 NA TRBD2 CASSPTSGGGDTQYF TGTGCCAGCTCACCGACTAGCGGAGGCGGAGATACGCAGTATTTT
TRBJ1-2 TRBV29-1 NA NA CSAAGAEIDGYTF TGCAGCGCCGCTGGGGCAGAGATTGATGGCTACACCTTC
TRBJ1-1 TRBV9 NA NA CASSGTAQLSTEAFF TGTGCCAGCAGCGGGACGGCCCAGTTGAGCACTGAAGCTTTCTTT
TRBJ2-7 TRBV10-3 NA NA CAISESRVEQYF TGTGCCATCAGTGAGTCGAGGGTCGAGCAGTACTTC